This is a list of T cell receptor beta chains from one sample in a study of cytomegalovirus exposure and HLA in healthy donors. The protocol was immunoSEQ multiplex PCR, while the TCRdb copy is restricted to in-frame clones and leaves out a portion. The repertoire consists of about 180,000 clones, with roughly 85% occurring once and the leading ten covering about a sixth. Sequenced material: PBMCs. These receptors all stem from a man younger than 35 in good health and CMV-seropositive. CDR3s include the opening cysteine and the closing phenylalanine or tryptophan. The D gene is left open where the match is weak. Only some rows state a clone size, as once, few, many or a class for expanded clones.

D: .
size: .
J: TRBJ2-7
V: TRBV28
DNA: TGTGCCAGCAGTTTAAGACAGGCCTACGAGCAGTACTTC
CDR3: CASSLRQAYEQYF

D: TRBD2
size: .
J: TRBJ2-3
V: TRBV19
DNA: TGTGCCAGTAGTACTAGCGGGAACACAGATACGCAGTATTTT
CDR3: CASSTSGNTDTQYF

D: .
size: few
J: TRBJ2-7
V: TRBV5-1
DNA: TGCGCCAGCAGCTTGGACAGGGCCTACGAGCAGTACTTC
CDR3: CASSLDRAYEQYF

D: TRBD1
size: once
J: TRBJ1-2
V: TRBV28
DNA: TGTGCCAGCAGCGAGACAGGGCCTAACTATGGCTACACCTTC
CDR3: CASSETGPNYGYTF

D: .
size: .
J: TRBJ2-3
V: TRBV7-9
DNA: TGTGCCAGCAGCTTAACGGGAGCGTTTCCTAGCACAGATACGCAGTATTTT
CDR3: CASSLTGAFPSTDTQYF

D: TRBD2
size: .
J: TRBJ2-1
V: TRBV18
DNA: TGTGCCAGCTCGGGGCTAGCGGGGGGATCCTACAATGAGCAGTTCTTC
CDR3: CASSGLAGGSYNEQFF

D: .
size: .
J: TRBJ2-3
V: TRBV7-9
DNA: TGTGCCAGCAGCTCGGCGGAGGGCCTGGTGGATACGCAGTATTTT
CDR3: CASSSAEGLVDTQYF

D: .
size: .
J: TRBJ2-1
V: TRBV5-4
DNA: TGTGCCAGCAGCCTTTGGGGCGGGGAAAATGAGCAGTTCTTC
CDR3: CASSLWGGENEQFF

D: .
size: .
J: TRBJ1-2
V: TRBV7-9
DNA: TGTGCCAGCAGCTTACTAACCAAGGACTACTATGGCTACACCTTC
CDR3: CASSLLTKDYYGYTF

D: .
size: .
J: TRBJ1-1
V: TRBV5-1
DNA: TGCGCCAGCAGCTTCGGGTTCTCTATGAACACTGAAGCTTTCTTT
CDR3: CASSFGFSMNTEAFF

D: TRBD1
size: .
J: TRBJ2-1
V: TRBV28
DNA: TGTGCCAGCAGTTTACCAAGGGACAGGGGACCATACAATGAGCAGTTCTTC
CDR3: CASSLPRDRGPYNEQFF

D: TRBD1
size: .
J: TRBJ2-3
V: TRBV18
DNA: TGTGCCAGCTCACCTTTACGCGCCGCACAGGGGGCAACGCAGTATTTT
CDR3: CASSPLRAAQGATQYF

D: TRBD1
size: .
J: TRBJ1-1
V: TRBV30
DNA: TGTGCCTGGAGTTACAGGGGCCTCACTGAAGCTTTCTTT
CDR3: CAWSYRGLTEAFF